The clone carrying this TCR beta chain is medium-sized in the sample. The antigen is not known. This sample was taken from a study of OX40 agonist ivuxolimab in advanced cancers. Across the study: Partial responses were recorded for three patients, including one with hepatocellular carcinoma and two with cutaneous melanoma. General study findings and limits: Antigen targets of the expanded peripheral T cells went undetermined.

The method was immunoSEQ multiplex PCR; TCRdb's version includes in-frame clones alone and lacks a portion of them. The data contain 7,000 or so clones, over 60% of them singletons. Trimming at V came to 0 bases and at J to 4 bases, leaving 3 bases not matched to a gene. CDR3 length equals 14 residues. Germline V gene lookup returns CDR1 SGHDT and CDR2 YYEEEE. The sequencing here drew on CD4+ or CD8+ T cells sorted from blood, taken in a trial of the OX40 agonist ivuxolimab. V usage is TRBV5-6 and J usage is TRBJ2-7, with 8 bases fitting TRBD2. The receptor was isolated from an adult with an advanced solid tumor such as melanoma, head and neck, liver or kidney cancer. The CDR3 spells CASSLALAEYEQYF. The DNA for the CDR3 is TGTGCCAGCAGCTTGGCACTAGCGGAGTACGAGCAGTACTTC.